This is a list of T cell receptor beta chains from one sample in a study of blood T cell repertoires in COVID-19. The data were produced by immunoSEQ multiplex PCR, yet TCRdb's version contains in-frame clones alone and is incomplete. The sample has tens of thousands of clones; 78% are singletons. The sample taken for sequencing was peripheral blood. These receptors were obtained from a man aged 80 or over with acute or convalescent COVID-19. The CDR3 runs from the conserved cysteine through the conserved F or W. The order of the fields is V gene, J gene, CDR3 protein.

TRBV13	TRBJ1-1	CASSLGIGWTGGEAFF
TRBV14	TRBJ2-3	CASTPGDLSTRDTQYF
TRBV24-1	TRBJ1-2	CATAGARRDGYTF
TRBV2	TRBJ2-7	CASLVWRRQYF
TRBV21-1	TRBJ1-2	CASRTGNYGYTF
TRBV5-4	TRBJ2-3	CASSLRRPADTQYF
TRBV10-3	TRBJ2-1	CAISPRTDNEQFF
TRBV14	TRBJ2-5	CASSQDRSQGKYF
TRBV18	TRBJ2-1	CASSPSTGTVNEQFF
TRBV19	TRBJ1-2	CASSMGQGYGYTF
TRBV6-5	TRBJ1-5	CASRAAGSGNQPQHF
TRBV2	TRBJ2-2	CASTGQLITGELFF
TRBV15	TRBJ1-5	CATSATYGGNQPQHF
TRBV14	TRBJ2-7	CASSLFEGGHYEQYF
TRBV19	TRBJ2-7	CASTSGQGPRPQYF
TRBV27	TRBJ2-2	CASSSPGQGRTGELFF
TRBV11-3	TRBJ2-1	CASSLGGGGAYNEQFF
TRBV28	TRBJ1-2	CASSFSVFYGYTF
TRBV7-8	TRBJ2-1	CASSLDEGFYNEQFF